The 4 T cell receptor beta chains reported below all come from one sample, sequenced in a study of blood T cell repertoires in COVID-19. Using immunoSEQ multiplex PCR, the repertoire was profiled, and TCRdb retains in-frame clones only, with some absent. Here the sample spans about 340,000 clones, around four fifths being singletons. Sequencing was performed on peripheral blood. The source of these receptors is a man aged 30 to 39 with active or convalescent COVID-19.

This chain uses TRBV4-1 with TRBJ1-6; 9 nucleotides agree with TRBD1. The CDR3 covers 16 residues. Trimming cost V 3 bases and J 5 bases; bases outside gene matches: 5. Germline V gene sequence: CDR1 MGHRA, CDR2 YSYEKL. DNA for the CDR3: TGCGCCAGCAGCCACGAGAGACAGGGGGATAATTCACCCCTCCACTTT. As protein: CASSHERQGDNSPLHF.

This chain connects TRBV7-8 to TRBJ2-7, with 9 bases identical to TRBD2. The V gene end was trimmed by 5 bases and the J gene end by 7 bases; junction bases not matched to a gene: 12. The CDR3 sequence is 15 residues long. CDR1 is SGHVS and CDR2 is FQNEAQ in the germline V gene. The CDR3 region is CASSTVPGLAGEQYF. CDR3 sequence (DNA): TGTGCCAGCAGCACCGTCCCGGGACTAGCAGGAGAGCAGTACTTC.

About this clone itself: A read error may account for a junction end that differs from germline. The chain uses TRBV27 and TRBJ2-7; 9 positions agree with TRBD1. The length of the CDR3 is 11 residues. In germline, CDR1 is MNHEY, CDR2 SMNVEV (reference sequence). Here the CDR3 reads CATNLPGTGLF. DNA of the CDR3: TGTGCCACTAACCTCCCCGGGACAGGGCTCTTC.

The CDR3 reads CASSGLTGGNTEAFF. CDR3 DNA sequence: TGCGCCAGCAGCGGGCTGACAGGGGGCAACACTGAAGCTTTCTTT. V and J are TRBV5-1 and TRBJ1-1; 10 bases align to TRBD1. Germline values: CDR1 SGHRS, CDR2 YFSETQ. The CDR3 is 15 amino acids. With V trimmed by 4 bases and J by 2 bases, 5 bases remained unmatched.